The text below deals with one T cell receptor beta chain. Its antigen is not identified. PCR primers comprised 60 Vbeta and 13 Jbeta primers. Libraries were prepared by immunoSEQ multiplex PCR; TCRdb keeps only in-frame clonotypes and omits some of them. The sample includes about 150,000 clones, about 70% of them seen just once. Trimming pared 6 bases from V and 9 bases from J, leaving 12 bases between. CDR3 length equals 13 residues. The V gene's germline CDR1 is LNHDA and CDR2 SQIVND (reference sequence). This sample stems from a study of cytomegalovirus exposure and HLA in healthy donors. Study conclusions and caveats: In most subjects, TCR beta sequences reportedly gave accurate predictions of HLA-A and HLA-B alleles. Most TCR beta V segments were productive about 87% or about 30% of the time in an earlier analysis.

Sequencing was carried out using PBMCs. The clonotype originates from a man between 18 and 29 years old in good health and CMV-seronegative. The chain carries TRBV19 and TRBJ1-6; D call uncertain. CDR3 DNA sequence: TGTGCCAGTAGCGGGATTCTGGGTTCACCCCTCCACTTT. It translates to CASSGILGSPLHF.